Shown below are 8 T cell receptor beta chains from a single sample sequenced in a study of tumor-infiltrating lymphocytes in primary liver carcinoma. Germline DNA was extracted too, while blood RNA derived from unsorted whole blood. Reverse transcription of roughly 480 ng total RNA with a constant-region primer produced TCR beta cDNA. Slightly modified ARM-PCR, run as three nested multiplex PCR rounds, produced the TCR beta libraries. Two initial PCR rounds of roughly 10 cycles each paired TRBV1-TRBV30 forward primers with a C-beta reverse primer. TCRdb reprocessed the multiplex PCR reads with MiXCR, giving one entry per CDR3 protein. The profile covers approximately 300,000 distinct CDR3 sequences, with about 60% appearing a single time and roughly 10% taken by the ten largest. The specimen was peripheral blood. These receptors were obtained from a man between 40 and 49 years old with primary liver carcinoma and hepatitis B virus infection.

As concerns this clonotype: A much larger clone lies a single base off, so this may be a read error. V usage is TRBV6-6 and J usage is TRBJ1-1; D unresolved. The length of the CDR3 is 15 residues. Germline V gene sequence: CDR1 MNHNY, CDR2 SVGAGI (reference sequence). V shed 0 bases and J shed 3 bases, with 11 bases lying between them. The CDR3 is CASSYSTTADTEAFF. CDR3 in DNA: TGTGCCAGCAGTTACTCGACCACCGCGGACACTGAAGCTTTCTTT.

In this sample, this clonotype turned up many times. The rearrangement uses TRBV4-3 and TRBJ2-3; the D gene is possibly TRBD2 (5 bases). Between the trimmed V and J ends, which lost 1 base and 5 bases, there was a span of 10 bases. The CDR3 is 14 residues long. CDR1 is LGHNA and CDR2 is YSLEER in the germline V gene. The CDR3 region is CASSQAGRGDTQYF. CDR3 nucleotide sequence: TGCGCCAGCAGCCAAGCGGGAAGAGGAGATACGCAGTATTTT.

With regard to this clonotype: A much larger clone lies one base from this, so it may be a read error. The CDR3 protein is CSVEGGDGTEAFF. The CDR3 coding sequence is TGCAGCGTTGAGGGGGGGGACGGCACTGAAGCTTTCTTT. The chain uses TRBV29-1 and TRBJ1-1; D is perhaps TRBD1 (5 bases). Trimming removed 3 bases from V and 4 bases from J, with 12 bases in between. The CDR3 contains 13 residues. Germline V gene lookup returns CDR1 SQVTM and CDR2 ANQGSEA.

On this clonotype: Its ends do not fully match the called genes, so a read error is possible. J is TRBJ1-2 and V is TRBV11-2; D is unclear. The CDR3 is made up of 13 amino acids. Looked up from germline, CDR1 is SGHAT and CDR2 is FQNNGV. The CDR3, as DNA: TGTGCTAGCAGCCGTGACGGAGACTATGGCTACACCTTC. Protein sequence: CASSRDGDYGYTF.

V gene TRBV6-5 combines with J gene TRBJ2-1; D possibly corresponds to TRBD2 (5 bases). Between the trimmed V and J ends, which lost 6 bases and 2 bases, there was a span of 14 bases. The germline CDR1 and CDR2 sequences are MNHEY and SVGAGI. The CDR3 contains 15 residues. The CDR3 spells CASSSSSNPYNEQFF. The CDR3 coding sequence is TGTGCCAGCAGCTCCTCTAGCAACCCCTACAATGAGCAGTTCTTC.

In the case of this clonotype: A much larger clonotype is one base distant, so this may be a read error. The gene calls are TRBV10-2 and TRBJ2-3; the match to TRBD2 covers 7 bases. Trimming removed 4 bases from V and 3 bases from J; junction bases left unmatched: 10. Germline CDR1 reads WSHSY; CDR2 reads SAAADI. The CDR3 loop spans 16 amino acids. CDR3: CASSVGRSGVTDTQYF. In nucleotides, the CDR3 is TGCGCCAGCAGTGTGGGGCGGAGCGGGGTGACAGATACGCAGTATTTT.

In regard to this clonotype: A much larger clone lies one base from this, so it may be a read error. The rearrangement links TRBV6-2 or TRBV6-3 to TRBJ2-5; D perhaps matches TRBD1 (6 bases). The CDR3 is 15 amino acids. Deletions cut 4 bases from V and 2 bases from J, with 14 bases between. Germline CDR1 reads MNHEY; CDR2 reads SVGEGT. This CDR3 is CASSSEQGRQETQYF. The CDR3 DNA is TGTGCCAGCAGTTCGGAACAGGGACGGCAAGAGACCCAGTACTTC.

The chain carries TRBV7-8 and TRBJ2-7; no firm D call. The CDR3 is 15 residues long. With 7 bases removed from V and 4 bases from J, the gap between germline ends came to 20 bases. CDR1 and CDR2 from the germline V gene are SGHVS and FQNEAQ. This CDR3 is CASTVRSVPEYEQYF. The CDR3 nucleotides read TGTGCCAGCACCGTTCGGTCGGTACCGGAGTACGAGCAGTACTTC.